The T cell receptor beta chain described here comes from a study of T cells in Graves' hyperthyroidism and ophthalmopathy (dated by TCRdb to between 2017 and 2020). About the full investigation: Peripheral blood was collected at initial diagnosis, before any treatment. Whether ophthalmopathy could be predicted prospectively was tested in an independent validation cohort made up of about 20 hyperthyroidism patients plus 17 patients who later progressed to ophthalmopathy. The approximately 98 discovery patients were randomly divided into training and test sets at a 7:3 ratio. To identify distinguishing TCR V-J signatures, a discovery cohort of about 100 patients was used, comprising 40 to 45 with Graves' ophthalmopathy and under 60 with stable Graves' hyperthyroidism. The paper describes TCR Vbeta CDR3 sequencing of 135 peripheral blood samples, made up of roughly 40 ophthalmopathy patients, 70 to 75 hyperthyroidism patients and 17 progressor patients. Following sampling, methimazole starting at 30 mg daily was given to hyperthyroidism patients, and high-dose intravenous methylprednisolone was given to ophthalmopathy patients. The study also compared thyroid tissue and blood T-cell repertoires from five or six Graves' hyperthyroidism patients.

Graves' hyperthyroidism was defined as stable when no progression to ophthalmopathy occurred over 18 months of follow-up. Hyperthyroidism patients were newly diagnosed, with disease duration under 2 months, and aged 18 to 65 years. The study excluded patients with uncontrolled infections, other autoimmune diseases, pregnancy or lactation. Diagnoses relied on clinical symptoms, serum thyroxine and TRAb, thyroid ultrasound and orbital computed tomography. Ficoll-Paque density gradient centrifugation was used to isolate PBMCs from about 10 ml of fresh peripheral blood. Trizol reagent was used to extract total RNA, and RNA quality was then checked on an Agilent 2100 Bioanalyzer. Study-wide conclusions, independent of this receptor: In validation, the model predicted progression to ophthalmopathy with 55% to 71% sensitivity and 72% to 85% specificity, a median of about 6.7 months before onset. Most expanded thyroid clonotypes (frequency above 0.001) were also detected in blood, a finding suggesting that blood repertoires may reflect thyroid immune responses. A 13 V-J signature model separated ophthalmopathy from stable hyperthyroidism, with roughly 88% sensitivity and approximately 81% specificity in cross-validation and 80%/75% in testing. Sample size was not statistically predetermined, and investigators were not blinded to group allocation.

This clonotype was observed a few times. This receptor's antigen is unknown. Per-nucleotide qualities are absent, and no much larger clonotype sits a single base away. Inclusive of the bounding cysteine and phenylalanine, the CDR3 is 14 residues long. The retained sequence is limited to the CDR3, 42 bases, with the frame set at the first base. V and J are truncated by 3 bases and 4 bases respectively, leaving an intervening sequence of 12 bases. The TCR beta CDR3 regions were amplified from the RNA transcripts. A first-round RT-PCR of the TCR CDR3 used the HTBI primer set with the Qiagen OneStep RT-PCR kit. Libraries were constructed in a second round of multiplex PCR, after which size selection and purification were performed. Libraries were sequenced paired-end with 100 bp reads on an Illumina HiSeq2000. In the original analysis: SOAPnuke was used to process the raw data, with reads discarded if the reads contained adapters or uncalled bases, had a mean Phred below 15, or lacked an exact constant-primer or identifier match. COPE v1.2.5 was used to merge the high-quality paired reads, and each unique nucleotide sequence was defined as a clonotype. MiTCR v1.1 was used to align the clonotypes against IMGT TRBV, TRBD and TRBJ reference segments. Only V-J combinations with frequency above 0.0001, covering approximately 99% of repertoires, were analysed. A TCS score was defined as the ratio of F50 (clonal expansion) to E x V (chaos), with BLOSUM62-based TCRdist applied between CDR3 peptides within each V-J. Welch's t-statistics and random forest reduced 514 V-J features to 10 to 15, which were used in a naive Bayes classifier (R e1071). Starting from the raw public reads, TCRdb applied fastp trimming at Q25, assembled clones with MiXCR and retained in-frame beta chains. Records with the same CDR3 protein are collapsed into one entry carrying the most frequent genes and DNA. The V and J calls and clone size are TCRdb's, not the authors'. The sample table shows approximately 600,000 distinct CDR3 sequences, and about 17% are seen once. The ten largest clonotypes hold over 3.5% of the sample.

The sample was blood. The chain links TRBV12-3 or TRBV12-4 with TRBJ1-2; no D gene can be assigned with confidence. The source of this sequence is a woman in her twenties or thirties with Graves' hyperthyroidism. The sequenced DNA: TGTGCCAGCAGTTTCAACAGCCTATTCTATGGCTACACCTTC. The resulting protein is CASSFNSLFYGYTF.